These 2 T cell receptor beta chains originate from one sample sequenced in a study of beta chain features in type 1 diabetes. The study reverse transcribed the entire isolated RNA, so it sequenced expressed TCRB transcripts. Profiled with immunoSEQ multiplex PCR; TCRdb holds only in-frame clones, not every one. The table has over 700,000 clones, roughly a sixth seen once. Sequenced sample: naive CD4+ T cells from blood. These TCRs come from a woman in her late teens or twenties in good health.

This clone has a single count. This chain uses TRBV19 with TRBJ2-7; 10 positions agree with TRBD1. The trim removed 6 bases at V and 6 bases at J, leaving 17 bases unmatched. The CDR3 covers 17 residues. Germline CDR1 LNHDA, CDR2 SQIVND (reference sequence). For the CDR3, the DNA is TGTGCCAGTAGCGGGACAGGGGCATTGAGACTTCCCCTCGAGCAGTACTTC. Its translation is CASSGTGALRLPLEQYF.

This clone was counted a few times. The same CDR3 is also encoded by other DNA sequences in this sample. The chain employs TRBV18 and TRBJ1-5, with D unclear. The CDR3 contains 13 residues. V gave up 3 bases and J gave up 5 bases, with 8 bases separating them. Germline loops: CDR1 KGHSH, CDR2 LQKENI. The CDR3: CASSPGRDQPQHF. CDR3 bases: TGTGCCAGCTCACCCGGCCGCGATCAGCCCCAGCATTTT.